This T cell receptor beta chain was observed in a study of Tregs in tolerant kidney transplant recipients. V lost 5 bases and J lost 0, with 14 bases in between. Per the germline V gene, CDR1 is SGHNT and CDR2 is YYREEE (reference sequence). The CDR3 contains 15 residues. The method was immunoSEQ multiplex PCR; TCRdb's version includes in-frame clones alone and lacks a portion of them. This sample carries some 15,000 clones, roughly 78% of them seen once, and the ten largest clones take more than 1.5%. This chain connects TRBV5-4 to TRBJ1-2; D remains unclear. This sequence was found in a human donor who received a combined kidney and bone marrow transplant. Here the sequenced sample was Tregs from blood, taken before the transplant. CDR3 loop: CASSLPRQANYGYTF. In DNA form, the CDR3 reads TGTGCCAGCAGTCTACCCAGACAAGCTAACTATGGCTACACCTTC.